Listed below are T cell receptor beta chains from one sample, sequenced in a study of blood T cell repertoires in COVID-19. The protocol was immunoSEQ multiplex PCR, while the TCRdb copy is restricted to in-frame clones and leaves out a portion. Here the sample spans around 300,000 clones, 80% to 90% being singletons. The sample consisted of PBMCs or T cells enriched from blood (not recorded which). The origin of the receptors is a man aged 25 to 40 who had recovered from COVID-19. Both conserved end residues are part of each CDR3. The order of the fields is J gene, D gene, V gene, clone size, CDR3 length, CDR3 DNA, CDR3 protein. A D gene is named only where the DNA matches it firmly. A clone size is listed for some rows: how often the clone was seen (once, few, many), or a class if it is expanded.

J: TRBJ2-5; D: TRBD2; V: TRBV15; size: .; length: 16; DNA: TGTGCCACCAGCAGAGACCCAGCGGGGGGCCAAGAGACCCAGTACTTC; CDR3: CATSRDPAGGQETQYF
J: TRBJ2-1; D: TRBD2; V: TRBV30; size: .; length: 15; DNA: TGTGCCTGGACCGTGAGCGGGGGGGCCTACAATGAGCAGTTCTTC; CDR3: CAWTVSGGAYNEQFF
J: TRBJ2-2; D: .; V: TRBV18; size: .; length: 16; DNA: TGTGCCAGCTCACCCCGCGGGGGACACAACACCGGGGAGCTGTTTTTT; CDR3: CASSPRGGHNTGELFF
J: TRBJ2-1; D: .; V: TRBV2; size: .; length: 16; DNA: TGTGCCAGCAGTGAAGCGCTTAGGGTTCCGGGCGGGGAGCAGTTCTTC; CDR3: CASSEALRVPGGEQFF
J: TRBJ1-1; D: TRBD1; V: TRBV5-4; size: few; length: 15; DNA: TGTGCCAGCAGCTCGAAGGGGACAGTCGACACTGAAGCTTTCTTT; CDR3: CASSSKGTVDTEAFF
J: TRBJ2-3; D: TRBD2; V: TRBV5-1; size: .; length: 13; DNA: TGCGCCAGCAGCAGTGTGGGAGGGGATACGCAGTATTTT; CDR3: CASSSVGGDTQYF
J: TRBJ1-3; D: TRBD1; V: TRBV28; size: .; length: 15; DNA: TGTGCCAGCAGTTTAGGACAGGCAGCGGGAAACACCATATATTTT; CDR3: CASSLGQAAGNTIYF
J: TRBJ2-7; D: .; V: TRBV5-1; size: .; length: 15; DNA: TGCGCCAGCGAGCCTTCGGGGCAGGGGACCTACGAGCAGTACTTC; CDR3: CASEPSGQGTYEQYF
J: TRBJ1-5; D: .; V: TRBV10-3; size: .; length: 12; DNA: TGTGCCACCCGGACAGACAATCAGCCCCAGCATTTT; CDR3: CATRTDNQPQHF
J: TRBJ2-7; D: TRBD1; V: TRBV3-1/TRBV3-2; size: once; length: 15; DNA: TGTGCCAGCAGCCAGAGGACAGGGGCTACCTACGAGCAGTACTTC; CDR3: CASSQRTGATYEQYF
J: TRBJ1-1; D: .; V: TRBV28; size: .; length: 15; DNA: TGTGCCAGCAGTTTTCGTCAACCGGGGTACACTGAAGCTTTCTTT; CDR3: CASSFRQPGYTEAFF
J: TRBJ1-2; D: .; V: TRBV19; size: few; length: 15; DNA: TGTGCCAGTAGTATTGGGGTGGACAGACCCTATGGCTACACCTTC; CDR3: CASSIGVDRPYGYTF
J: TRBJ2-1; D: .; V: TRBV10-3; size: .; length: 16; DNA: TGTGCCATCAGCGGAGGGACAGCCAGCCAGTACAATGAGCAGTTCTTC; CDR3: CAISGGTASQYNEQFF
J: TRBJ2-4; D: .; V: TRBV12-5; size: .; length: 14; DNA: TGTGCTAGTGGTTTCGAAGCTAGTTGGGACATTCAGTACTTC; CDR3: CASGFEASWDIQYF
J: TRBJ2-2; D: TRBD1; V: TRBV3-1/TRBV3-2; size: .; length: 15; DNA: TGTGCCAGCAGGACAGGGGGCGGTAACACCGGGGAGCTGTTTTTT; CDR3: CASRTGGGNTGELFF
J: TRBJ2-2; D: .; V: TRBV19; size: .; length: 15; DNA: TGTGCCAGTAGCTCTCGAGTAATCGTCACCGGGGAGCTGTTTTTT; CDR3: CASSSRVIVTGELFF
J: TRBJ1-5; D: .; V: TRBV2; size: once; length: 14; DNA: TGTGCCAGCAGTGAAGACAGGGGCAATCAGCCCCAGCATTTT; CDR3: CASSEDRGNQPQHF
J: TRBJ2-2; D: TRBD1; V: TRBV7-3; size: .; length: 15; DNA: TGTGCCAGCAGCCCGACAGGGGCGTACGCCGGGGAGCTGTTTTTT; CDR3: CASSPTGAYAGELFF
J: TRBJ2-1; D: TRBD1; V: TRBV9; size: once; length: 15; DNA: TGTGCCAGCAGCGTAGGGACAGGGTCCTACAATGAGCAGTTCTTC; CDR3: CASSVGTGSYNEQFF
J: TRBJ1-2; D: .; V: TRBV19; size: few; length: 15; DNA: TGTGCCAGTAGTCCACCTTCAGGGTTCGGCTATGGCTACACCTTC; CDR3: CASSPPSGFGYGYTF
J: TRBJ1-6; D: TRBD1; V: TRBV18; size: .; length: 16; DNA: TGTGCCAGCTCACCACAGGACAGGGGGCTGGGTTCACCCCTCCACTTT; CDR3: CASSPQDRGLGSPLHF
J: TRBJ2-7; D: .; V: TRBV19; size: .; length: 12; DNA: TGTGCCAGTAGAGGACCGGGGAGGCTCGCGTACTTC; CDR3: CASRGPGRLAYF
J: TRBJ2-5; D: TRBD2; V: TRBV3-1/TRBV3-2; size: .; length: 16; DNA: TGTGCCAGCAGCCAACTAACTAGCGGGGGGGCGCAGACCCAGTACTTC; CDR3: CASSQLTSGGAQTQYF
J: TRBJ1-2; D: .; V: TRBV30; size: .; length: 11; DNA: TGTGCCTGGAGTACCGGGGGAGGCTACACCTTC; CDR3: CAWSTGGGYTF
J: TRBJ1-6; D: TRBD1; V: TRBV7-9; size: .; length: 17; DNA: TGTGCCAGCAGCAGCAACCGGGACAGGACACTTAATTCACCCCTCCACTTT; CDR3: CASSSNRDRTLNSPLHF
J: TRBJ2-2; D: .; V: TRBV29-1; size: .; length: 12; DNA: TGCAGCGTTGAAGAGGAGACCGGGGAGCTGTTTTTT; CDR3: CSVEEETGELFF
J: TRBJ1-2; D: .; V: TRBV7-8; size: .; length: 15; DNA: TGTGCCACCTCCCCCGGGGGGGGTAGAAACTATGGCTACACCTTC; CDR3: CATSPGGGRNYGYTF
J: TRBJ2-7; D: .; V: TRBV29-1; size: .; length: 14; DNA: TGCAGCGCCAATTCGGCAGGGGATTTTGACGAGCAGTACTTC; CDR3: CSANSAGDFDEQYF